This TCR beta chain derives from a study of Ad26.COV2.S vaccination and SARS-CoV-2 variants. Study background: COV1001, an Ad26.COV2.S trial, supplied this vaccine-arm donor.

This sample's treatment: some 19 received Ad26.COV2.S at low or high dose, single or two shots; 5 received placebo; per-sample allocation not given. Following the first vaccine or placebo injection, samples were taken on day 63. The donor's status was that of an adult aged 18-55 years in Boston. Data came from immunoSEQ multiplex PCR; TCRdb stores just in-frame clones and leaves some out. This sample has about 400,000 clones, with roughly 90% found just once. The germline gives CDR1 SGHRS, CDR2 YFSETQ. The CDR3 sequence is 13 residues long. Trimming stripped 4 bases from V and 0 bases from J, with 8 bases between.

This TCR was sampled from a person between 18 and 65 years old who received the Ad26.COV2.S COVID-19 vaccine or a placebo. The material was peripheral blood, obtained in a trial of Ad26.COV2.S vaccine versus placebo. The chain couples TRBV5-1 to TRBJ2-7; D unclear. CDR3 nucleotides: TGCGCCAGCAGCCCCCTACTCTCCTACGAGCAGTACTTC. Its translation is CASSPLLSYEQYF. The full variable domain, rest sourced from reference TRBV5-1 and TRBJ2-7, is KAGVTQTPRYLIKTRGQQVTLSCSPISGHRSVSWYQQTPGQGLQFLFEYFSETQRNKGNFPGRFSGRQFSNSRSEMNVSTLELGDSALYLCASSPLLSYEQYFGPGTRLTVT.